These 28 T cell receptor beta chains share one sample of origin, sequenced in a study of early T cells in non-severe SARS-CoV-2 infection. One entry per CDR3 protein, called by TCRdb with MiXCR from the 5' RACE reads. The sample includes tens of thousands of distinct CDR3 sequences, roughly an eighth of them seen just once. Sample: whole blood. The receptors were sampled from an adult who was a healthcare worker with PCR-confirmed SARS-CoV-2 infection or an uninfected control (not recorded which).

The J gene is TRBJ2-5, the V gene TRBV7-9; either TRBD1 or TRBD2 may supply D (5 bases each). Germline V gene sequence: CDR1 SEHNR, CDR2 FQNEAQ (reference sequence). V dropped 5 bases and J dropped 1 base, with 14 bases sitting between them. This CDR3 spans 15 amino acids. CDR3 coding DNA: TGTGCCAGCAGCACCCCTTTAGGGACCCAAGAGACCCAGTACTTC. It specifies CASSTPLGTQETQYF.

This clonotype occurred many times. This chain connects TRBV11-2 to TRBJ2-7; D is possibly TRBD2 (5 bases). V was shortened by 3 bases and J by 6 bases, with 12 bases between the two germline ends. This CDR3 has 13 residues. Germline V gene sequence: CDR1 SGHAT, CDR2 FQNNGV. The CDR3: CASSFGAVSEQYF. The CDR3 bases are TGTGCCAGCAGCTTCGGAGCGGTAAGCGAGCAGTACTTC.

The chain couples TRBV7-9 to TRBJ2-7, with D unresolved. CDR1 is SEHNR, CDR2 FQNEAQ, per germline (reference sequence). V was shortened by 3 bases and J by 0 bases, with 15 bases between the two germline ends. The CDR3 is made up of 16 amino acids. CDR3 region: CASSFSSGLSSYEQYF. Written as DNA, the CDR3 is TGTGCCAGCAGCTTCTCCTCGGGCCTAAGCTCCTACGAGCAGTACTTC.

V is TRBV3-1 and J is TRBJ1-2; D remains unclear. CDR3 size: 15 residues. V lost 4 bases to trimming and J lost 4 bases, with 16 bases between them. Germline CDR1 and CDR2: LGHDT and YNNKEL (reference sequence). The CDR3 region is CASSPNPTFTYGYTF. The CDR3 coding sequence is TGTGCCAGCAGCCCAAACCCGACATTTACCTATGGCTACACCTTC. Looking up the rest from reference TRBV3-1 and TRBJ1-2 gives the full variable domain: DTAVSQTPKYLVTQMGNDKSIKCEQNLGHDTMYWYKQDSKKFLKIMFSYNNKELIINETVPNRFSPKSPDKAHLNLHINSLELGDSAVYFCASSPNPTFTYGYTFGSGTRLTVV.

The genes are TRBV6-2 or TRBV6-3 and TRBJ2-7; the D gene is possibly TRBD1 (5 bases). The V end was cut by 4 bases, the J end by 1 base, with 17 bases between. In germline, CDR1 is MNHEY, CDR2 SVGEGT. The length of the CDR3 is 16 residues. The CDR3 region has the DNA TGTGCCAGCAGTTCCCCGGGCGGAACAGGATCCTACGAGCAGTACTTC. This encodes CASSSPGGTGSYEQYF.

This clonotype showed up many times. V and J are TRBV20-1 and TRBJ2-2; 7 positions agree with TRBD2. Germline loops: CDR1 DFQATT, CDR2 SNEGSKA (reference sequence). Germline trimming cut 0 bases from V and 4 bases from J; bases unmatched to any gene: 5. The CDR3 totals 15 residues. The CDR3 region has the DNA TGCAGTGCTAGAGATAGAGGGAGGGGCACCGGGGAGCTGTTTTTT. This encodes CSARDRGRGTGELFF.

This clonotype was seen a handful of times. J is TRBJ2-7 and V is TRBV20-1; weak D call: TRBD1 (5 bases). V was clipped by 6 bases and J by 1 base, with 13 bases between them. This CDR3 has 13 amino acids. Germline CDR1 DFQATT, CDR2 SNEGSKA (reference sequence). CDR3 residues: CSAKGPLSYEQYF. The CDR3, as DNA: TGCAGTGCCAAGGGGCCTCTTTCCTACGAGCAGTACTTC.

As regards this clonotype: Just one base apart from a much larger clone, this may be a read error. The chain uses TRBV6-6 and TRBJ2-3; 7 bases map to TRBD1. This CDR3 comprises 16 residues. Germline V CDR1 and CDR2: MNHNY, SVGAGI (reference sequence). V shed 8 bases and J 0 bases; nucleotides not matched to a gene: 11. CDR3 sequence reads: CASARLGTASTDTQYF. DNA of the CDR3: TGTGCCAGCGCCCGACTTGGGACAGCTAGCACAGATACGCAGTATTTT.

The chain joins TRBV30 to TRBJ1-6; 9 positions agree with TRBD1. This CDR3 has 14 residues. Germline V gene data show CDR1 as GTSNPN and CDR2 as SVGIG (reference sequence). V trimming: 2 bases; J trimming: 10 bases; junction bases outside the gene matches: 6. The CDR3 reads CAWSTWDRESPLHF. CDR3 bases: TGTGCCTGGAGTACATGGGACAGGGAATCACCCCTCCACTTT.

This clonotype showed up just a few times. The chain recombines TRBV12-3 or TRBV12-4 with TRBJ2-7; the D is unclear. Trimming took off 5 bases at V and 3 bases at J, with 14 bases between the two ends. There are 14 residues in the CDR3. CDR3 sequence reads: CASSPFNSIYEQYF. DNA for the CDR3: TGTGCCAGCAGTCCCTTTAACAGTATCTACGAGCAGTACTTC.

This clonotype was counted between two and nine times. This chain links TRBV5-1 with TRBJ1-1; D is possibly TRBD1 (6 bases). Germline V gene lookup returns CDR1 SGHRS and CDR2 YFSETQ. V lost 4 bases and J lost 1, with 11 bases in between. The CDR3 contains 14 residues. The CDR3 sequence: CASSIGQPNTEAFF. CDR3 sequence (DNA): TGCGCCAGCAGCATAGGACAGCCGAACACTGAAGCTTTCTTT.

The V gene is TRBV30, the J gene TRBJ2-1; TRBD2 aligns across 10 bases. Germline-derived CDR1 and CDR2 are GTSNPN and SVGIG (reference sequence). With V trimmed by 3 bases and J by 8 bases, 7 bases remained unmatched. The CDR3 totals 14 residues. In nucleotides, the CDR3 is TGTGCCTGGAGGCTAGCGGGAGCTTCTGATGAGCAGTTCTTC. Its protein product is CAWRLAGASDEQFF.

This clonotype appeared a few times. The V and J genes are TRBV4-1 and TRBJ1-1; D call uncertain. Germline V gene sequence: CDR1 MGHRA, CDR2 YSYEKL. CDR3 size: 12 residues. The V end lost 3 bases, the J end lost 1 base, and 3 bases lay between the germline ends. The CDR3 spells CASSHRNTEAFF. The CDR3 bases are TGCGCCAGCAGCCACAGGAACACTGAAGCTTTCTTT.

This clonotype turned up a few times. The CDR3 sequence: CASSLAFAGVGTDTQYF. In DNA, the CDR3 is TGTGCCAGCAGCTTAGCGTTCGCGGGAGTAGGCACAGATACGCAGTATTTT. The chain uses TRBV7-2 and TRBJ2-3, with 7 bases that match TRBD2. J was trimmed by 1 base and V by 0 bases; bases with no gene match: 7. Germline V gene data show CDR1 as SGHTA and CDR2 as FQGNSA. This CDR3 region has 17 residues.

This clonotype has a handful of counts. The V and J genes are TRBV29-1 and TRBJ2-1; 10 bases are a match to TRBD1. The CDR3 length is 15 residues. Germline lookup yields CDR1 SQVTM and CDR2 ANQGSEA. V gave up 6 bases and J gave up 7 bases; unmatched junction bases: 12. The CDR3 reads CSVPSRGTGANEQFF. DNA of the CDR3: TGCAGCGTCCCCAGCCGCGGGACAGGGGCGAATGAGCAGTTCTTC.

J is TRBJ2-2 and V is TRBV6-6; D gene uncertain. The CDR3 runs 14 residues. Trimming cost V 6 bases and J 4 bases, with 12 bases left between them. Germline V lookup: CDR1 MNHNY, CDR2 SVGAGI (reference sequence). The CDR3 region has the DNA TGTGCCAGCAGGGAATCTCTCGGCACCGGGGAGCTGTTTTTT. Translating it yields CASRESLGTGELFF.

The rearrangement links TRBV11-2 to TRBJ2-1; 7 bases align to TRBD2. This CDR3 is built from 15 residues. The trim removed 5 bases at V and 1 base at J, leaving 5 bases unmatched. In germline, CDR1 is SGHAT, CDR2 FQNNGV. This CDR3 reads CASSPRTRSYNEQFF. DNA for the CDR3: TGTGCCAGCAGCCCGAGGACTAGGTCCTACAATGAGCAGTTCTTC.

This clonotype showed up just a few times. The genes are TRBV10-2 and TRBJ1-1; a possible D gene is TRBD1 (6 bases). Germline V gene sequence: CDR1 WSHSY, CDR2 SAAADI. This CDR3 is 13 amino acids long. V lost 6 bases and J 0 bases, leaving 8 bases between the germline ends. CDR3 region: CASRRTVNTEAFF. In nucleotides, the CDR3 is TGCGCCAGCAGGAGGACAGTGAACACTGAAGCTTTCTTT.

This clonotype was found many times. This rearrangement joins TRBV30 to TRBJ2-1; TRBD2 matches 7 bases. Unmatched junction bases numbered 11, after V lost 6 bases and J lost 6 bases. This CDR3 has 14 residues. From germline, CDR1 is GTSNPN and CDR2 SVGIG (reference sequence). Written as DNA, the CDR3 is TGTGCCTGCCAACGGGGGGTAAGCGGCAATGAGCAGTTCTTC. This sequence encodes CACQRGVSGNEQFF. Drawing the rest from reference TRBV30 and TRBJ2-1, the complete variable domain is SQTIHQWPATLVQPVGSPLSLECTVEGTSNPNLYWYRQAAGRGLQLLFYSVGIGQISSEVPQNLSASRPQDRQFILSSKKLLLSDSGFYLCACQRGVSGNEQFFGPGTRLTVL.

CDR3 bases: TGTGCCAGCAGCTTAGGGGGGGTCCGGCGGGAGTTTAATAATACAGATACGCAGTATTTT. Translation: CASSLGGVRREFNNTDTQYF. This rearrangement joins TRBV7-2 to TRBJ2-3, with 7 bases identical to TRBD2. The J segment lost 3 bases and the V segment lost 1 base, leaving 19 bases of the junction unmatched. This CDR3 spans 20 amino acids. Germline values: CDR1 SGHTA, CDR2 FQGNSA.

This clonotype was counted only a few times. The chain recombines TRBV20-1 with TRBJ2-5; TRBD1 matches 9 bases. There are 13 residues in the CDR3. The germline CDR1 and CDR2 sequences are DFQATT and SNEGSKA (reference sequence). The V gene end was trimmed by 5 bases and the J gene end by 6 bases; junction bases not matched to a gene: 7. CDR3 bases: TGCAGTGCTCGGGACAGGGTCGTACAGACCCAGTACTTC. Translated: CSARDRVVQTQYF.

CDR3 region: CAITGGLGGNEQFF. CDR3 bases: TGTGCCATCACCGGAGGACTAGGGGGCAATGAGCAGTTCTTC. This rearrangement joins TRBV10-3 to TRBJ2-1, with a weak D call TRBD2 (7 bases). V gave up 7 bases and J gave up 6 bases, with 16 bases separating them. The CDR3 runs 14 residues. CDR1 is ENHRY, CDR2 SYGVKD, per germline.

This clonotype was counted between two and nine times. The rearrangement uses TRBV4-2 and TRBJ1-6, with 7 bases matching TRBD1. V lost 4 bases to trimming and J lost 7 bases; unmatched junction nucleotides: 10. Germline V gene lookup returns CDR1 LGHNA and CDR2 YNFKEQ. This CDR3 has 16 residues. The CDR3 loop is CASSLPTGQWNSPLHF. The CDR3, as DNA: TGTGCCAGCAGCCTCCCGACGGGACAGTGGAATTCACCCCTCCACTTT.

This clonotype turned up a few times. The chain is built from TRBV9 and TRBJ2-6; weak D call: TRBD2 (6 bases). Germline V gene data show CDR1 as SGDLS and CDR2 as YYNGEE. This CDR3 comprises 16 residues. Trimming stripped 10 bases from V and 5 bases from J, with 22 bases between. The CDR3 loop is CAGTAQRVLRANVLTF. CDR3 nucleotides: TGTGCCGGAACTGCACAGCGGGTACTTAGGGCCAACGTCCTGACTTTC.

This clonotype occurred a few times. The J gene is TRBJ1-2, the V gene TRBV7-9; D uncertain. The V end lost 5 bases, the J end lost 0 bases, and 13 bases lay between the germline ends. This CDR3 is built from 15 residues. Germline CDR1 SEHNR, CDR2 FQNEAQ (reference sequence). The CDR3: CASSTNRISNYGYTF. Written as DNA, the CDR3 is TGTGCCAGCAGCACCAATCGGATCTCTAACTATGGCTACACCTTC.

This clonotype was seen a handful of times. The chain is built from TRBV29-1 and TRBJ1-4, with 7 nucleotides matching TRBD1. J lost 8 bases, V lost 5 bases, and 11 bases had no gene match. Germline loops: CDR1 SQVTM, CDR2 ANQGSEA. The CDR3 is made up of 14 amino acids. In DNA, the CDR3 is TGCAGCGTTAGGGCCCACGGGACAGAAGAAAAACTGTTTTTT. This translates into CSVRAHGTEEKLFF.

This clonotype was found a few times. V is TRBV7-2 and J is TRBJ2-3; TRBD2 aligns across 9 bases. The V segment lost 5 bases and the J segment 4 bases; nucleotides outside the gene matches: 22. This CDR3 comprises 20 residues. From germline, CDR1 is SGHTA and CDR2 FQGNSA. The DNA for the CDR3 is TGTGCCAGCAGCCCTCCTACCGCCCTCCAGTTAGCGGGAGTCTCAGATACGCAGTATTTT. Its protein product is CASSPPTALQLAGVSDTQYF.

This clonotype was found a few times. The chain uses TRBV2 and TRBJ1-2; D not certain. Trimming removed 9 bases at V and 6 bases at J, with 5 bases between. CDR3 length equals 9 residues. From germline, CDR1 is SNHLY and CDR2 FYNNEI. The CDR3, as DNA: TGTGCCAGTCAGGATGGCTACACCTTC. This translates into CASQDGYTF.